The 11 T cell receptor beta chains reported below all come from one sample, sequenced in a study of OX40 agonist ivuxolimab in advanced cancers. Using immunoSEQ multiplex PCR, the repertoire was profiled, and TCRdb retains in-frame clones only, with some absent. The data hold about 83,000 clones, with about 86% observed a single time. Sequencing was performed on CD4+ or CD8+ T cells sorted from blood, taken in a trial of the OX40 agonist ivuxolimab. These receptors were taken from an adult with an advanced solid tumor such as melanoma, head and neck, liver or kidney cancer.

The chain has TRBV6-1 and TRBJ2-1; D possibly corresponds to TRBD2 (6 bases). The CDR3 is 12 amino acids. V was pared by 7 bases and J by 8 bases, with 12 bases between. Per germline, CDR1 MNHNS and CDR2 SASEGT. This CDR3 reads CASTPWGDEQFF. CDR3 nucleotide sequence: TGTGCCAGCACCCCATGGGGGGATGAGCAGTTCTTC.

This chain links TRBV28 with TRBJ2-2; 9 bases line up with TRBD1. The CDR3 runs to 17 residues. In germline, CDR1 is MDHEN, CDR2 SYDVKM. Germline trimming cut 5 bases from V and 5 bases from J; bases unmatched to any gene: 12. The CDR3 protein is CASSPLGQGLETGELFF. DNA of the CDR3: TGTGCCAGCAGTCCCCTCGGACAGGGGTTAGAGACCGGGGAGCTGTTTTTT. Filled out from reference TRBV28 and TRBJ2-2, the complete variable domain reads DVKVTQSSRYLVKRTGEKVFLECVQDMDHENMFWYRQDPGLGLRLIYFSYDVKMKEKGDIPEGYSVSREKKERFSLILESASTNQTSMYLCASSPLGQGLETGELFFGEGSRLTVL.

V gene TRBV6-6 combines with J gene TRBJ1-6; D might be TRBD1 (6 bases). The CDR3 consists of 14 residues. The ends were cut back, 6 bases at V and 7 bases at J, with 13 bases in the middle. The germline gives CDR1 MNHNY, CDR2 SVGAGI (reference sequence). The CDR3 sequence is CASSLGQQNSPLHF. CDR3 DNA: TGTGCCAGCAGCCTCGGACAGCAAAATTCACCCCTCCACTTT.

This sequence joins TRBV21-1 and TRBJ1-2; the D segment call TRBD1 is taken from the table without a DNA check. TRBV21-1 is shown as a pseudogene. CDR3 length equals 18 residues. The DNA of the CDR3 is TGTGCCAGCAGCAAAGGACGACAGGACCTGATCCCAAACTATGGCTACACCTTC. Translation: CASSKGRQDLIPNYGYTF.

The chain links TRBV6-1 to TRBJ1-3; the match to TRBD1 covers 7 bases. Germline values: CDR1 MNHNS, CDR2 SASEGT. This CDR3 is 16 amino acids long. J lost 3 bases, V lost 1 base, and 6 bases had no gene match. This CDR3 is CASSEVRGGFGNTIYF. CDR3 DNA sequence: TGTGCCAGCAGTGAAGTAAGAGGGGGCTTTGGAAACACCATATATTTT.

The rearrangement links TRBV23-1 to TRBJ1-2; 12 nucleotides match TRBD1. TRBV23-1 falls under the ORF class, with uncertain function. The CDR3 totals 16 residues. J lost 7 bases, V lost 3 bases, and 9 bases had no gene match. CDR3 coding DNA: TGCGCCAGCAGTCAGACGGGACAGGGGGCAAGGGTTGGCTACACCTTC. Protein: CASSQTGQGARVGYTF.

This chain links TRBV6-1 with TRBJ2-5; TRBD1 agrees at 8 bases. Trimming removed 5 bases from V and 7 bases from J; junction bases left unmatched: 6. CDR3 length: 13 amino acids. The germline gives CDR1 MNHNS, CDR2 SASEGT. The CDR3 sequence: CASSQGQGATQYF. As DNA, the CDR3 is TGTGCCAGCAGTCAAGGCCAGGGGGCGACCCAGTACTTC.

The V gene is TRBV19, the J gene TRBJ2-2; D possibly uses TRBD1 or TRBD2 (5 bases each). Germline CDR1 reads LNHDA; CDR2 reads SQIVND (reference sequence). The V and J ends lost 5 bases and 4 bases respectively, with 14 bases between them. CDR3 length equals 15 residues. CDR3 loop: CASSSQRGVTGELFF. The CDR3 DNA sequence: TGTGCCAGTAGTTCTCAGCGAGGGGTCACCGGGGAGCTGTTTTTT. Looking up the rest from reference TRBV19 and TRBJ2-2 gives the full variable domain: DGGITQSPKYLFRKEGQNVTLSCEQNLNHDAMYWYRQDPGQGLRLIYYSQIVNDFQKGDIAEGYSVSREKKESFPLTVTSAQKNPTAFYLCASSSQRGVTGELFFGEGSRLTVL.

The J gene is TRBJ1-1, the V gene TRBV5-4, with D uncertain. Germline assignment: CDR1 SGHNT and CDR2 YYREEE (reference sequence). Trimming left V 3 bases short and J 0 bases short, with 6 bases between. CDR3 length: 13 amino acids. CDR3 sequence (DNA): TGTGCCAGCAGCTACCAGGTGAACACTGAAGCTTTCTTT. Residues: CASSYQVNTEAFF. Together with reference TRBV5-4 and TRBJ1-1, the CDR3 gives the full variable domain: ETGVTQSPTHLIKTRGQQVTLRCSSQSGHNTVSWYQQALGQGPQFIFQYYREEENGRGNFPPRFSGLQFPNYSSELNVNALELDDSALYLCASSYQVNTEAFFGQGTRLTVV.

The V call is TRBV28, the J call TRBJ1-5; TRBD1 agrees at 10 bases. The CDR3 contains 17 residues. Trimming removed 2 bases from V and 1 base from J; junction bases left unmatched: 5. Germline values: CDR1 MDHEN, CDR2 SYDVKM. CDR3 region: CASSLAGQGLSNQPQHF. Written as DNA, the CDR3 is TGTGCCAGCAGTTTAGCGGGACAGGGGCTGAGCAATCAGCCCCAGCATTTT.

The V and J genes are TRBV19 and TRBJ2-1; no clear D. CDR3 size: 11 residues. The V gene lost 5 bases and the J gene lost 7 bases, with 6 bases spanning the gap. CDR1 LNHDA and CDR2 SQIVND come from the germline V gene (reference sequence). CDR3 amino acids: CASSQVNEQFF. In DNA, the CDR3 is TGTGCCAGTAGTCAGGTAAATGAGCAGTTCTTC.